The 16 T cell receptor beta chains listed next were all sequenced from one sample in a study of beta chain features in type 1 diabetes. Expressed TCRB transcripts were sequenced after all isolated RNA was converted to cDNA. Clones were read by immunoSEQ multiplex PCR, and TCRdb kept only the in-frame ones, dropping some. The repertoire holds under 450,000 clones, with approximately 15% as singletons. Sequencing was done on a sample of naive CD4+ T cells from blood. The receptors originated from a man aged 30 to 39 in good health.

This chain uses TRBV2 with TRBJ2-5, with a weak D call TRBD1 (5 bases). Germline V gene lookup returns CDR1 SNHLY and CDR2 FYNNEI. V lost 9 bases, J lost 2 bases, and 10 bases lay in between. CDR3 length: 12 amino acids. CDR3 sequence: CASKGPQETQYF. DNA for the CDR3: TGTGCCAGTAAGGGGCCTCAAGAGACCCAGTACTTC.

The CDR3 DNA follows: TGTGCCAGCATAGATGCAGCTCGAGAGACCCAGTACTTC. This codes for CASIDAARETQYF. The V gene is TRBV6-5, the J gene TRBJ2-5; D not resolved. This CDR3 region has 13 residues. The germline V gene has CDR1 MNHEY and CDR2 SVGAGI. Trimming shortened V by 7 bases and J by 4 bases, and 13 bases separated the two germline ends.

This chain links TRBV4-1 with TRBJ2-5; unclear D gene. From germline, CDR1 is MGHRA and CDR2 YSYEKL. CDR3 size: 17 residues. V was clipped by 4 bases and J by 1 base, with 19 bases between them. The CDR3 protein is CASSRQSSAWGQETQYF. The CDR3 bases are TGCGCCAGCAGCCGCCAATCAAGTGCGTGGGGCCAAGAGACCCAGTACTTC.

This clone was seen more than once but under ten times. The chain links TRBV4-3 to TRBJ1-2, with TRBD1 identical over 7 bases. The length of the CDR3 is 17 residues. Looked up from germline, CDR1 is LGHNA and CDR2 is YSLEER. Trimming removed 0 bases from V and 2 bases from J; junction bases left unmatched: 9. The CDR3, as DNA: TGCGCCAGCAGCCAAGATCGGTGGCAGGGGGAAAACTATGGCTACACCTTC. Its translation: CASSQDRWQGENYGYTF.

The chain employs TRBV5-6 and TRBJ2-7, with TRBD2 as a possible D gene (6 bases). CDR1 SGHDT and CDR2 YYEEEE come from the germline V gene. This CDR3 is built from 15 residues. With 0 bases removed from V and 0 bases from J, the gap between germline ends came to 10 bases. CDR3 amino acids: CASSLAGRISYEQYF. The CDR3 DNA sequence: TGTGCCAGCAGCTTGGCAGGGAGGATCTCCTACGAGCAGTACTTC.

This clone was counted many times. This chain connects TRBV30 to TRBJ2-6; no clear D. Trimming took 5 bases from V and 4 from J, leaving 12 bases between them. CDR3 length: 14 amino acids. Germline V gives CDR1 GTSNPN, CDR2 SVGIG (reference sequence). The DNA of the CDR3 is TGTGCCTGGGTCAGAAGGGCCGGGGCCAACGTCCTGACTTTC. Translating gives CAWVRRAGANVLTF.

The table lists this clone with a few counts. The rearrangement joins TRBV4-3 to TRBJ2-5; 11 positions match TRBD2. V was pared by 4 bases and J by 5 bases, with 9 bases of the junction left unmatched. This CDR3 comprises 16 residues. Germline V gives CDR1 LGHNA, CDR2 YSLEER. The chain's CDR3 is CASSPRTSGPRETQYF. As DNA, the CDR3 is TGCGCCAGCAGCCCCAGGACTAGCGGGCCGAGGGAGACCCAGTACTTC.

The CDR3 region is CASSNGASYEQYF. The CDR3, as DNA: TGTGCCAGCAGTAACGGGGCATCCTACGAGCAGTACTTC. The chain combines TRBV6-5 with TRBJ2-7, with D tentatively TRBD1 or TRBD2 (5 bases each). Germline V gives CDR1 MNHEY, CDR2 SVGAGI. V was cut by 5 bases and J by 1 base, with 9 bases left in between. CDR3 length: 13 amino acids.

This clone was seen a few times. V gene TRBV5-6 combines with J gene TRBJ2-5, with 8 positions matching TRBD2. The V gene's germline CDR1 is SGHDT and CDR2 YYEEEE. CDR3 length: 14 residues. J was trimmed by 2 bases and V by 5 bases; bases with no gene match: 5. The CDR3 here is CASRLGGGQETQYF. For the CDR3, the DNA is TGTGCCAGCAGGTTAGGCGGGGGGCAAGAGACCCAGTACTTC.

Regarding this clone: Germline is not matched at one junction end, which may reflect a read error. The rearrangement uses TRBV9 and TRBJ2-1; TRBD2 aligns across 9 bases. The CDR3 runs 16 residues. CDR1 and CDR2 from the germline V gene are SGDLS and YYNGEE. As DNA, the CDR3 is TGTGCCCGCAGCGTAGACGGTCTAGCGGGAAACAATGAGCAGTTCTTC. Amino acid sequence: CARSVDGLAGNNEQFF.

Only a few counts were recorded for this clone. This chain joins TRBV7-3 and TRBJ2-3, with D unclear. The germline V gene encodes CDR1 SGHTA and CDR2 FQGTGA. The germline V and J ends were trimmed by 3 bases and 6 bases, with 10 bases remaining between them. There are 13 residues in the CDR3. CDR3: CASSFPNWDTQYF. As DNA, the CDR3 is TGTGCCAGCAGCTTTCCGAATTGGGATACGCAGTATTTT.

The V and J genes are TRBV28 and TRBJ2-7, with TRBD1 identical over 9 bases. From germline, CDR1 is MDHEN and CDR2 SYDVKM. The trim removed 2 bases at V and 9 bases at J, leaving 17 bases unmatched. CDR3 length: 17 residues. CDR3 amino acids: CASSLATGTGSTLLQYV. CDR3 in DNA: TGTGCCAGCAGTTTAGCTACCGGGACAGGGTCGACCCTACTGCAGTACGTC.

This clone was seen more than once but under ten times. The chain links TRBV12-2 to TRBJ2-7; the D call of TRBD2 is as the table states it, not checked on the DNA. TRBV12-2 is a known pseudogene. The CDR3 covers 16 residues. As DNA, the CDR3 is TGTGCAAGTCGCCCGGGACTAGCGGGAGCGACCCACGAGCAGTACGTC. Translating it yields CASRPGLAGATHEQYV.

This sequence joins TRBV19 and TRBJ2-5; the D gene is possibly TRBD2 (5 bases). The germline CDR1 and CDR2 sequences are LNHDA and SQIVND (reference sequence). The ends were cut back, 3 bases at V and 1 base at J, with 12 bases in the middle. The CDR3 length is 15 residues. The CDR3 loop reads CASSIRTLGQETQYF. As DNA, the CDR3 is TGTGCCAGTAGTATTCGGACTCTTGGCCAAGAGACCCAGTACTTC.

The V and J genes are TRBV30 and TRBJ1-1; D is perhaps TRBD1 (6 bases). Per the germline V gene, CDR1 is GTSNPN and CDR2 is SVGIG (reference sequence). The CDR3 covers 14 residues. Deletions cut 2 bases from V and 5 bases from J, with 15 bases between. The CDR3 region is CAWSTGKGETEAFF. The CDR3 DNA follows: TGTGCCTGGAGTACAGGGAAAGGCGAGACTGAAGCTTTCTTT.

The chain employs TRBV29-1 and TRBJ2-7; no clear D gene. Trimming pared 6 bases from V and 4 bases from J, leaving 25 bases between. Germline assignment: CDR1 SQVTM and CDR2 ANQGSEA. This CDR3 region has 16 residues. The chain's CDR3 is CSVLPIDRSEKYEQYV. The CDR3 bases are TGCAGCGTCCTTCCGATTGACCGCTCGGAAAAATACGAGCAGTACGTC.